Below are 18 T cell receptor beta chains sequenced from a single sample in a study of identical twins. TCRdb re-called the 5' RACE reads with MiXCR, one entry per CDR3 protein. Among about 300,000 distinct CDR3 sequences listed, roughly an eighth were seen once. This sample was also put to use in a study of yellow fever vaccine responses in identical twins.

Source material: CD8+ T cells sorted from blood. These receptors were taken from a woman under 30 in good health.

This clonotype has ten or more counts. The chain joins TRBV12-3 or TRBV12-4 to TRBJ2-3; 13 bases are a match to TRBD2. This CDR3 is 17 amino acids long. With V trimmed by 1 base and J by 5 bases, 6 bases remained unmatched. The chain's CDR3 is CASSLGGTSGEQDTQYF. CDR3 sequence (DNA): TGTGCCAGCAGTTTAGGGGGGACTAGCGGGGAGCAAGATACGCAGTATTTT.

This clonotype was seen a few times. The chain recombines TRBV3-1 with TRBJ1-5; possible D gene TRBD1, 5 bases. Germline lookup yields CDR1 LGHDT and CDR2 YNNKEL (reference sequence). The CDR3 covers 16 residues. V was clipped by 1 base and J by 0 bases, with 10 bases between them. CDR3 loop: CASSQGGGASNQPQHF. The CDR3 bases are TGTGCCAGCAGCCAAGGGGGAGGGGCTAGCAATCAGCCCCAGCATTTT.

This clonotype was found a few times. The rearrangement joins TRBV2 to TRBJ2-2; tentative D call: TRBD2 (5 bases). The CDR3 runs to 16 residues. The germline V gene has CDR1 SNHLY and CDR2 FYNNEI. The V end lost 6 bases, the J end lost 5 bases, and 19 bases lay between the germline ends. The CDR3 DNA follows: TGTGCCAGCAGAAACCCCCGGGGTTCTAGGACCGGGGAGCTGTTTTTT. It translates to CASRNPRGSRTGELFF.

V and J are TRBV9 and TRBJ2-7, with 8 bases identical to TRBD1. This CDR3 has 15 residues. Germline CDR1 SGDLS, CDR2 YYNGEE. Germline trimming cut 3 bases from V and 5 bases from J; bases unmatched to any gene: 10. The CDR3: CASSAWDRRTDEQYF. CDR3 nucleotide sequence: TGTGCCAGCAGCGCATGGGACAGGCGGACGGACGAGCAGTACTTC.

The DNA of the CDR3 is TGTGCCAGCATGCTCCCTTACCAAGAGACCCAGTACTTC. Encoded protein: CASMLPYQETQYF. The gene calls are TRBV28 and TRBJ2-5; D call uncertain. Germline lookup yields CDR1 MDHEN and CDR2 SYDVKM. The CDR3 totals 13 residues. V lost 7 bases, J lost 0 bases, and 9 bases lay in between.

This clonotype was observed many times. The chain recombines TRBV29-1 with TRBJ2-1; 11 bases agree with TRBD2. V was pared by 3 bases and J by 10 bases, with 5 bases of the junction left unmatched. The CDR3 spans 13 residues. Germline V lookup: CDR1 SQVTM, CDR2 ANQGSEA. CDR3 protein: CSVDSGRAGEQFF. The CDR3 DNA follows: TGCAGCGTTGATAGCGGGAGGGCCGGGGAGCAGTTCTTC.

This clonotype was recorded a few times. The rearrangement joins TRBV6-6 to TRBJ2-7; tentatively, D is TRBD2 (5 bases). Germline V gene sequence: CDR1 MNHNY, CDR2 SVGAGI (reference sequence). The CDR3 has 13 amino acids. Trimming removed 3 bases at V and 5 bases at J, with 11 bases between. CDR3 protein: CASSYGSGNEQYF. The CDR3 DNA follows: TGTGCCAGCAGTTATGGGTCCGGGAACGAGCAGTACTTC.

V is TRBV6-2 or TRBV6-3 and J is TRBJ2-3; 7 bases are a match to TRBD2. Germline loops: CDR1 MNHEY, CDR2 SVGEGT. The CDR3 covers 18 residues. Losses at the gene ends were 2 bases for V and 7 bases for J; bases not matched to a gene: 18. CDR3 coding DNA: TGTGCCAGCAGTTACCCCGTGAGCTTTGGAGGGAGGGACCATACGCAGTATTTT. Residues: CASSYPVSFGGRDHTQYF.

The chain couples TRBV24-1 to TRBJ2-4; perhaps TRBD1 as D (5 bases). Trimming shortened V by 3 bases and J by 1 base, and 6 bases separated the two germline ends. The germline V gene encodes CDR1 KGHDR and CDR2 SFDVKD. This CDR3 spans 14 amino acids. The CDR3 loop reads CATSDNRAKNIQYF. The CDR3 DNA is TGTGCCACCAGTGATAACAGGGCCAAAAACATTCAGTACTTC.

A few counts support this clonotype. The chain recombines TRBV4-2 with TRBJ2-2; 9 positions agree with TRBD2. J lost 2 bases, V lost 0 bases, and 10 bases had no gene match. The length of the CDR3 is 19 residues. The germline V gene has CDR1 LGHNA and CDR2 YNFKEQ. CDR3 amino acids: CASSQEFPAGGLNTGELFF. DNA for the CDR3: TGTGCCAGCAGCCAAGAATTTCCAGCGGGAGGACTAAACACCGGGGAGCTGTTTTTT.

This clonotype was recorded only once. The CDR3 DNA reads as TGCGCCAGCAGCCAAAAGCAGGAGCAGTTCTTC. Its protein product is CASSQKQEQFF. This sequence joins TRBV4-1 and TRBJ2-1, with D uncertain. The ends were cut back, 2 bases at V and 10 bases at J, with 6 bases in the middle. CDR3 length: 11 residues. In germline, CDR1 is MGHRA, CDR2 YSYEKL.

The V gene is TRBV12-3 or TRBV12-4, the J gene TRBJ2-3; D gene unclear. This CDR3 has 16 residues. V was cut by 1 base and J by 0 bases, with 11 bases left in between. The CDR3 sequence: CASSLVAYLSTDTQYF. The DNA for the CDR3 is TGTGCCAGCAGTTTAGTGGCGTACCTAAGCACAGATACGCAGTATTTT.

This clonotype was found a few times. The V gene is TRBV10-3, the J gene TRBJ2-5; 7 bases line up with TRBD1. Germline lookup yields CDR1 ENHRY and CDR2 SYGVKD. The CDR3 consists of 14 residues. V dropped 1 base and J dropped 2; count of bases not matched to a gene: 1. This CDR3 reads CAISEWGQQETQYF. The CDR3 bases are TGTGCCATCAGTGAGTGGGGACAGCAAGAGACCCAGTACTTC.

The genes are TRBV7-2 and TRBJ2-1; TRBD2 aligns across 12 bases. Germline V CDR1 and CDR2: SGHTA, FQGNSA. V lost 5 bases and J lost 5; bases outside the gene matches: 7. The CDR3 runs 16 residues. The CDR3 protein is CASSPGLAGLHNEQFF. DNA of the CDR3: TGTGCCAGCAGCCCGGGACTAGCGGGCCTTCACAATGAGCAGTTCTTC. The whole variable domain, remainder taken from reference TRBV7-2 and TRBJ2-1, is GAGVSQSPSNKVTEKGKDVELRCDPISGHTALYWYRQSLGQGLEFLIYFQGNSAPDKSGLPSDRFSAERTGGSVSTLTIQRTQQEDSAVYLCASSPGLAGLHNEQFFGPGTRLTVL.

This clonotype was found a few times. The gene calls are TRBV6-1 and TRBJ2-7; D is perhaps TRBD1 (6 bases). The CDR3 totals 14 residues. CDR1 and CDR2 (germline): MNHNS, SASEGT. V was clipped by 3 bases and J by 2 bases, with 11 bases between them. The CDR3 loop reads CASSDGTQPYEQYF. CDR3 DNA: TGTGCCAGCAGTGACGGGACACAACCCTACGAGCAGTACTTC.

V and J are TRBV20-1 and TRBJ2-5; 7 bases align to TRBD1. Germline V CDR1 and CDR2: DFQATT, SNEGSKA (reference sequence). The V segment lost 6 bases and the J segment 2 bases; nucleotides outside the gene matches: 9. CDR3 length equals 14 residues. As DNA, the CDR3 is TGCAGTGCAGCCGGGACAGAAGATCAAGAGACCCAGTACTTC. Encoded protein: CSAAGTEDQETQYF.

As DNA, the CDR3 is TGTGCCAGCAGCTTGGCCGGGGGCCTCAATGAAAAACTGTTTTTT. Translated, it gives CASSLAGGLNEKLFF. The chain has TRBV5-6 and TRBJ1-4; D may be TRBD1 (6 bases). The CDR3 extends over 15 amino acids. Trimming stripped 0 bases from V and 5 bases from J, with 11 bases between. CDR1 SGHDT and CDR2 YYEEEE come from the germline V gene.

The rearrangement links TRBV2 to TRBJ2-4, with 9 bases lining up with TRBD1. V was clipped by 3 bases and J by 0 bases; unmatched bases: 6. The CDR3 spans 17 residues. Looked up from germline, CDR1 is SNHLY and CDR2 is FYNNEI. CDR3 DNA: TGTGCCAGCAGTGAGGGGACAGGGATACTAGCCAAAAACATTCAGTACTTC. It encodes CASSEGTGILAKNIQYF.